The next 2 T cell receptor beta chains were all read from a single sample in a study of beta chain features in type 1 diabetes. The investigators reverse transcribed all of the isolated RNA, so they sequenced expressed TCRB transcripts. Using immunoSEQ multiplex PCR, the repertoire was profiled, and TCRdb retains in-frame clones only, with some absent. Altogether about 15,000 clones are present, approximately 45% being singletons, with the ten largest covering under 0.6%. The source material was stem cell memory CD4+ T cells from blood. These receptors all stem from a woman in her forties in good health.

CDR3 nucleotide sequence: TGTGCCAGCAGCTATGGACTAGCGGGAAAAGAGACCCAGTACTTC. Amino acid sequence: CASSYGLAGKETQYF. The chain links TRBV6-1 to TRBJ2-5, with 12 bases that match TRBD2. J was trimmed by 3 bases and V by 6 bases; bases with no gene match: 5. Germline CDR1 MNHNS, CDR2 SASEGT. This CDR3 has 15 amino acids.

V usage is TRBV10-1 and J usage is TRBJ1-6; 9 bases are a match to TRBD1. The germline V gene has CDR1 WNHNN and CDR2 SYGVQD (reference sequence). With 5 bases clipped from V and 7 bases from J, the junction kept 6 bases outside the gene matches. The CDR3 runs to 15 residues. In DNA form, the CDR3 reads TGCGCCAGCAGTCCGGGACAGGGTAGAAATTCACCCCTCCACTTT. Translation gives CASSPGQGRNSPLHF.